This T cell receptor (beta chain) originates from a study of blood T cells in healthy people across ages. Only a few counts were recorded for this clonotype. The second PCR ran roughly 6 to 11 cycles with a sample-barcoded 5' primer and J-beta primers. TCRdb analysed the 5' RACE reads with MiXCR anew, one entry per CDR3 protein. The sample lists 1,800,000 or so distinct CDR3 sequences, about two fifths occurring once. Sequencing used blood. The receptor comes from a human donor in good health.

The CDR3: CASSPFWQLDQPQHF. CDR3 bases: TGTGCCAGCAGCCCTTTTTGGCAGCTAGATCAGCCCCAGCATTTT. This rearrangement joins TRBV6-5 to TRBJ1-5; D gene uncertain. Trimming shortened V by 6 bases and J by 5 bases, and 17 bases separated the two germline ends. Germline values: CDR1 MNHEY, CDR2 SVGAGI. This CDR3 contains 15 residues.